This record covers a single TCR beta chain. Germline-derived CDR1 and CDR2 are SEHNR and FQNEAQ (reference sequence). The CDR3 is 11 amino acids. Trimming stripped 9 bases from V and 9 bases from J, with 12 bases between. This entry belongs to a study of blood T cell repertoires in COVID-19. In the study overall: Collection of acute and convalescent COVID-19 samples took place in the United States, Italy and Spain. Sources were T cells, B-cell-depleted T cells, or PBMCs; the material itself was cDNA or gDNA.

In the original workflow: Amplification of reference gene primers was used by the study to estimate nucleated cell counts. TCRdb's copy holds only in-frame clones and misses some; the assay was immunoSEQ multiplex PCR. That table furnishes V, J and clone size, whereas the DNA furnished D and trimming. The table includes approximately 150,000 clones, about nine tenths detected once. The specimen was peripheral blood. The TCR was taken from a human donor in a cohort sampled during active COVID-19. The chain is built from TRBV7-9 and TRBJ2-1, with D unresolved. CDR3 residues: CASPQATEQFF. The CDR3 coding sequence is TGTGCCAGTCCTCAGGCTACTGAGCAGTTCTTC.